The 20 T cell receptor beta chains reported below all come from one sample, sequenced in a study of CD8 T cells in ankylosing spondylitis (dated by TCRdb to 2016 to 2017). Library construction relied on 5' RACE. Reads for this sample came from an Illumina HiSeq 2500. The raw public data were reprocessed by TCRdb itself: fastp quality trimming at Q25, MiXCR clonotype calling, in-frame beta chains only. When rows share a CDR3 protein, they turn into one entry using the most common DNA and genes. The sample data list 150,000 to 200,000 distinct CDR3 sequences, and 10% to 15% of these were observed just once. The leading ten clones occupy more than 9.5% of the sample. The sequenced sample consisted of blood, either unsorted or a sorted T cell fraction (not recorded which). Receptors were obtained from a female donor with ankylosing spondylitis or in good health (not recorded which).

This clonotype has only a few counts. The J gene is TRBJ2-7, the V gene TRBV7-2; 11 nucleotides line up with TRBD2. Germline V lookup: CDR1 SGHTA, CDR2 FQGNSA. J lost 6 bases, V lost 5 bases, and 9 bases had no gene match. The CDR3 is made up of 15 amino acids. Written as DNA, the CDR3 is TGTGCCAGCAGCCAAACGACTAGCGGGACTGGCGAGCAGTACTTC. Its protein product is CASSQTTSGTGEQYF.

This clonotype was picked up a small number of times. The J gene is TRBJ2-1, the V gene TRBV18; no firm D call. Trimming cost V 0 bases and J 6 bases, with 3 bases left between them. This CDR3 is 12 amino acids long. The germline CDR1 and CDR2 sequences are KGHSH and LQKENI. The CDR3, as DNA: TGTGCCAGCTCACCACCGACCAATGAGCAGTTCTTC. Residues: CASSPPTNEQFF.

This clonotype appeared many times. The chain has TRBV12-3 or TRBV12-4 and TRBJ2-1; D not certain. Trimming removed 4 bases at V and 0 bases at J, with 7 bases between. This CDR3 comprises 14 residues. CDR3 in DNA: TGTGCCAGCAGTTCCCTGTTCTCCTACAATGAGCAGTTCTTC. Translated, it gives CASSSLFSYNEQFF.

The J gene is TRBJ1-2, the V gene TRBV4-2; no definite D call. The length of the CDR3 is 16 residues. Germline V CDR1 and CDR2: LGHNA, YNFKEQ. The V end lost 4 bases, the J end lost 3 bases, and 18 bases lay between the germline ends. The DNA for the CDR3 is TGTGCCAGCAGCCCTACTAACGGGGTTCAGGACTATGGCTACACCTTC. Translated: CASSPTNGVQDYGYTF.

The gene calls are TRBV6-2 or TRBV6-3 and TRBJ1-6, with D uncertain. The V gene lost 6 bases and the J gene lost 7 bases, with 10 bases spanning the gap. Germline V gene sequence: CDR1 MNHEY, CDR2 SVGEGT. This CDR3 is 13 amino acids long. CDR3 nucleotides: TGTGCCAGCAGGGTTGACGGGAATTCACCCCTCCACTTT. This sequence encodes CASRVDGNSPLHF.

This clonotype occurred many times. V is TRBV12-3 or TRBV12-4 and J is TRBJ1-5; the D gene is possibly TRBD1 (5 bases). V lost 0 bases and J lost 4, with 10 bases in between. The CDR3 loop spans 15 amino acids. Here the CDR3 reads CASSLAGRGNQPQHF. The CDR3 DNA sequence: TGTGCCAGCAGTTTAGCGGGACGGGGGAATCAGCCCCAGCATTTT.

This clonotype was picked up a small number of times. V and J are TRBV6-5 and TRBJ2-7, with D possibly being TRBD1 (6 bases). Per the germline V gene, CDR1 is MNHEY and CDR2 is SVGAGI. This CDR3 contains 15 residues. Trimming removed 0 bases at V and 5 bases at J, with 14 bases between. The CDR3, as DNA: TGTGCCAGCAGTTACTCACCGGGACAACTTCACGAGCAGTACTTC. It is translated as CASSYSPGQLHEQYF.

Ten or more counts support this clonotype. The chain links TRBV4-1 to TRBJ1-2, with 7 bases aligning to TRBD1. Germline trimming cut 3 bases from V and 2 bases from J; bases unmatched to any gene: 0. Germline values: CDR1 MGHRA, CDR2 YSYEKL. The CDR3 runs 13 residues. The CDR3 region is CASSQGQNYGYTF. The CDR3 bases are TGCGCCAGCAGCCAGGGACAGAACTATGGCTACACCTTC.

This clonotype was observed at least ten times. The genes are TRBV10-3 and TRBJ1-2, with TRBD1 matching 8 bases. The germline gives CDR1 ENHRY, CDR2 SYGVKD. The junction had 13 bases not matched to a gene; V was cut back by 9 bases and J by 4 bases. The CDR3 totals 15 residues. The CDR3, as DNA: TGTGCCATAGCGGACCCCGGGACAGGCAGCTATGGCTACACCTTC. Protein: CAIADPGTGSYGYTF.

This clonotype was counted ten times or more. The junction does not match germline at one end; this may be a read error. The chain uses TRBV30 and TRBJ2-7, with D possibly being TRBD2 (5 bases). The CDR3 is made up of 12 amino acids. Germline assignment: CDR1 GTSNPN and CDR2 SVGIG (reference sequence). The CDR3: CAWSVGELGLTF. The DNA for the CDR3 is TGTGCCTGGAGTGTTGGCGAACTAGGCCTAACCTTC.

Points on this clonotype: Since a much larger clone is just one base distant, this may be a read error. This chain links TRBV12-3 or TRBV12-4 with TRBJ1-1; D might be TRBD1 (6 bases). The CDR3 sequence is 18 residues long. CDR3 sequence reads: CAISFRLGVGAPNTEAFF. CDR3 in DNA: TGTGCCATCAGTTTTCGGCTGGGTGTGGGGGCCCCTAACACTGAAGCTTTCTTT.

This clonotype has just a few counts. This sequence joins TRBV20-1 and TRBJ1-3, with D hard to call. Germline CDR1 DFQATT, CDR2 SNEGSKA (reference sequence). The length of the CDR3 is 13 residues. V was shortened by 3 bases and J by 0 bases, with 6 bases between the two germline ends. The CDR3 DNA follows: TGCAGTGCTAGGAGGGACTCTGGAAACACCATATATTTT. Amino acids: CSARRDSGNTIYF.

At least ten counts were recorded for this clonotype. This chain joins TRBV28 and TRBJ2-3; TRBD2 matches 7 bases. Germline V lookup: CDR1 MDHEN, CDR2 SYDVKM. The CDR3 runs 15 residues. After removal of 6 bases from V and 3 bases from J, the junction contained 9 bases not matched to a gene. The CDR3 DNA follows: TGTGCCAGCAGACCATGGGAGGGAGGAACAGATACGCAGTATTTT. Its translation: CASRPWEGGTDTQYF.

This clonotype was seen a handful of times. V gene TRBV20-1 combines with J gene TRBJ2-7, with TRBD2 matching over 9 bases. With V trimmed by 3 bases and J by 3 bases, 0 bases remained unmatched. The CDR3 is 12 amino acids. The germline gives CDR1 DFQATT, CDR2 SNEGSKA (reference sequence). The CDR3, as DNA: TGCAGTGCTAGTAGCGGGGGCTACGAGCAGTACTTC. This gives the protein CSASSGGYEQYF.

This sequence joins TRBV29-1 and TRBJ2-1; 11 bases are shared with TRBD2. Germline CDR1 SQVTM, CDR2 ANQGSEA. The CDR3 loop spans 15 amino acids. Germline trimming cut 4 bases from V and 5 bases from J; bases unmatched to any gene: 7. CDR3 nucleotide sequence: TGCAGCGTTGGTATCGGGACTAGCGGTAACAATGAGCAGTTCTTC. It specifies CSVGIGTSGNNEQFF.

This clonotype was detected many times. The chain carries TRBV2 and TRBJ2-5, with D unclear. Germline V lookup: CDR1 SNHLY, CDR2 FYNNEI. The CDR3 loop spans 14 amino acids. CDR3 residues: CAKGGTQTQETQYF. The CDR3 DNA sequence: TGTGCTAAAGGCGGAACACAAACCCAAGAGACCCAGTACTTC.

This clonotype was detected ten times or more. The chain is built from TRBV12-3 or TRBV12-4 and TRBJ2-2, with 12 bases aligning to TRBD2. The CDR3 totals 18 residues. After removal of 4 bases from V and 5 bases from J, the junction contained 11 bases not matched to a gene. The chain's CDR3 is CASSSRLAGVVGTGELFF. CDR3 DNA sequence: TGTGCCAGCAGTTCCCGACTAGCGGGAGTTGTGGGAACCGGGGAGCTGTTTTTT.

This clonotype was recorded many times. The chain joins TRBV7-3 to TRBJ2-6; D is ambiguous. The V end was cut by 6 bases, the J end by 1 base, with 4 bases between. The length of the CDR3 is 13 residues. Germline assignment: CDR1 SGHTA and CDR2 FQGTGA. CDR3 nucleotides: TGTGCCAGCAGACCGTCTGGGGCCAACGTCCTGACTTTC. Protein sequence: CASRPSGANVLTF.

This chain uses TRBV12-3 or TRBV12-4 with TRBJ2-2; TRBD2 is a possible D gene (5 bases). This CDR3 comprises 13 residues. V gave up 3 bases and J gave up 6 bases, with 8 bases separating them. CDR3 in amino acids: CASSLSEAGELFF. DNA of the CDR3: TGTGCCAGCAGTTTGTCGGAGGCCGGGGAGCTGTTTTTT.

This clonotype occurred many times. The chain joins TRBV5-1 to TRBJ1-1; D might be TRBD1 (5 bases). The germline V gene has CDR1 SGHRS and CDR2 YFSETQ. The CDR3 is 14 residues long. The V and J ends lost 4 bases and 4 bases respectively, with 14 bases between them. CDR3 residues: CASSPYSGGTEAFF. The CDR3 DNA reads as TGCGCCAGCAGCCCTTATTCCGGGGGCACTGAAGCTTTCTTT. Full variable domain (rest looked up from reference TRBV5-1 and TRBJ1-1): KAGVTQTPRYLIKTRGQQVTLSCSPISGHRSVSWYQQTPGQGLQFLFEYFSETQRNKGNFPGRFSGRQFSNSRSEMNVSTLELGDSALYLCASSPYSGGTEAFFGQGTRLTVV.